This T cell receptor beta chain was found in a study of T-cell memory formation after mild COVID-19 (dated by TCRdb to about 2021). Context from the whole study: Most TCR sequence clusters were specific to one of the two donors. T-cell clones expanding and contracting after mild COVID-19 in two donors were tracked by longitudinal TCRalpha and TCRbeta repertoire sequencing. The cohort was made up of two young adult volunteers, one female and one male, who were previously healthy. The research as a whole found: Only a couple of mild cases were covered by the study, and larger cohorts that include severe cases with pre-infection samples were considered necessary. Balanced CD4/CD8 phenotypes were observed for clones contracting from day 15 to 85, whereas a bias towards CD4+ was observed for a second wave of clones expanding from day 15 to 37. Contracting CD4+ clones turned up mainly in the CM and EM memory subsets, whereas EMRA was where CD8+ clones were enriched. Some responding clones were found in pre-infection memory, which suggests that pre-existing cross-reactive memory T cells took part in the SARS-CoV-2 response. SARS-CoV-2 specificity was not confirmed for the second-wave clones peaking on day 37.

These reads were obtained on an Illumina NovaSeq 6000. TCRalpha and TCRbeta cDNA libraries were constructed by 5'RACE with constant-segment primers, with sample barcodes and unique molecular identifiers being introduced. Trizol reagent was used to extract RNA from every sample. Libraries were amplified in two PCR steps, with a second sample barcode and Illumina TruSeq adapters added in the second step. Sequencing of libraries was performed on an Illumina NovaSeq with 2 x 150 bp paired-end reads. The study's own analysis went as follows. With migec v1.2.7, reads were demultiplexed and then collapsed into UMI-guided consensus sequences. With mixcr v2.1.11, UMI consensuses were aligned to TRA and TRB V and J templates and assembled into clonotypes. A clonotype was counted as expanded or contracted only when both edgeR and NoisET called the clonotype significant, with the noise models trained on biological replicates. For edgeR calls, a false discovery rate-adjusted p below 0.01 and a log2 fold-change threshold of 1 were applied. As an exploratory analysis of dynamics, PCA with hierarchical clustering was applied to max-normalized trajectories of the 1000 most abundant clonotypes. Separately sequenced CD4+ and CD8+ repertoires were used to assign a CD4 or CD8 phenotype to each responding clone. Clones were called with MiXCR by TCRdb after fastp trimmed the public reads at Q25, and only in-frame beta chains were retained. Under each unique CDR3 protein, matching rows form one entry showing the most common genes and DNA. These V and J calls derive from TCRdb rather than the authors' analysis. This sample gives about 260,000 distinct CDR3 sequences in total; roughly 15% of them show up just once. The ten largest clones take up over 20% of the sample.

A remark on this clonotype: The antigen this receptor binds is unknown. Qualities for individual bases were not recorded, and no much larger clone is one base off.

From a lookup of the germline V gene, CDR1 and CDR2 are SGHRS and YFSETQ. At the junction V is shortened by 4 bases and J by 5 bases; bases outside the gene matches: 6. The CDR3 runs 14 residues from the cysteine to the phenylalanine. Only the CDR3 portion is preserved as DNA: 42 bases, with reading frame beginning at the first base. PBMCs were isolated by Ficoll-Paque density gradient centrifugation. Source material: PBMCs or a T cell subset sorted from them (not recorded which). The TCR was taken from a man aged 18-30 years who had mild COVID-19 (a few samples of this study predate the infection). The sample titles of this study are shuffled in the database, so cell type and time point are left out; the donor was told from shared clones. The sequence links TRBV5-1 to TRBJ2-3, with 8 central nucleotides matching TRBD2. Read as DNA, the sequence is TGCGCCAGCAGCACGGGGGGGCCACAAGATACGCAGTATTTT. Translated, it gives CASSTGGPQDTQYF.